What follows are 3 T cell receptor beta chains derived from one specimen sequenced in a study of STAT5B mutations in CD4+ large granular lymphocyte leukemia. Data came from immunoSEQ multiplex PCR; TCRdb stores just in-frame clones and leaves some out. The table lists some 32,000 clones, roughly 74% of them singletons. The sequencing sample was made of CD4+ T cells from blood buffy coats. Receptors originate from a human donor in good health.

The V and J genes are TRBV28 and TRBJ1-5; D gene uncertain. Trimming removed 4 bases from V and 2 bases from J, with 15 bases in between. The CDR3 length is 16 residues. Looked up from germline, CDR1 is MDHEN and CDR2 is SYDVKM. CDR3 sequence: CASSSVAGRGNQPQHF. CDR3 sequence (DNA): TGTGCCAGCAGTTCCGTCGCGGGTAGAGGCAATCAGCCCCAGCATTTT.

There are a few counts of this clone. The chain carries TRBV19 and TRBJ1-2; no firm D call. CDR1 and CDR2 from the germline V gene are LNHDA and SQIVND (reference sequence). V was shortened by 2 bases and J by 2 bases, with 6 bases between the two germline ends. The CDR3 runs 13 residues. CDR3 DNA: TGTGCCAGTAGTATACGTCTGAACTATGGCTACACCTTC. It codes for CASSIRLNYGYTF.

The table lists this clone with a few counts. The genes are TRBV7-8 and TRBJ1-5; a weak D match, TRBD1 (5 bases). Germline values: CDR1 SGHVS, CDR2 FQNEAQ. Trimming shortened V by 4 bases and J by 0 bases, and 13 bases separated the two germline ends. The length of the CDR3 is 16 residues. The CDR3 protein is CASSSLAGDSNQPQHF. CDR3 DNA: TGTGCCAGCAGCTCTTTGGCGGGGGATAGCAATCAGCCCCAGCATTTT.